These 20 T cell receptor beta chains share one sample of origin, sequenced in a study of T cell changes during pregnancy in multiple sclerosis. Assay used: immunoSEQ multiplex PCR; TCRdb lists only in-frame clones, some missing. The repertoire consists of approximately 70,000 clones, with 75% to 95% occurring once and the leading ten covering under 3%. The starting material was peripheral blood, obtained in the first trimester of pregnancy. These receptors originate from a female donor with multiple sclerosis, enrolled in a pregnancy study.

This chain joins TRBV5-1 and TRBJ2-7; maybe TRBD1 (5 bases). The CDR3 consists of 15 residues. Germline V gives CDR1 SGHRS, CDR2 YFSETQ. V was trimmed by 0 bases and J by 4 bases, leaving 14 bases between them. CDR3 DNA sequence: TGCGCCAGCAGCTTGGAGGCAGGGTTATTGTACGAGCAGTACTTC. This gives the protein CASSLEAGLLYEQYF.

This rearrangement joins TRBV15 to TRBJ2-3; D possibly corresponds to TRBD2 (5 bases). CDR3 length: 14 amino acids. V was clipped by 7 bases and J by 1 base, with 12 bases between them. The germline V gene encodes CDR1 LNHNV and CDR2 YYDKDF (reference sequence). The CDR3 coding sequence is TGTGCCACCACGCACGGGGTTGGCACAGATACGCAGTATTTT. It specifies CATTHGVGTDTQYF.

The chain joins TRBV7-3 to TRBJ2-7, with 9 bases fitting TRBD2. Germline loops: CDR1 SGHTA, CDR2 FQGTGA. V was clipped by 2 bases and J by 5 bases; unmatched bases: 10. The CDR3 totals 16 residues. The CDR3 loop is CASSLEGGGALDEQYF. The CDR3 nucleotides read TGTGCCAGCAGCTTAGAGGGCGGGGGGGCCTTGGACGAGCAGTACTTC. The full variable domain, its missing parts supplied by reference TRBV7-3 and TRBJ2-7, is GAGVSQTPSNKVTEKGKYVELRCDPISGHTALYWYRQSLGQGPEFLIYFQGTGAADDSGLPNDRFFAVRPEGSVSTLKIQRTERGDSAVYLCASSLEGGGALDEQYFGPGTRLTVT.

The gene calls are TRBV30 and TRBJ2-7; D might be TRBD1 (6 bases). Germline V gives CDR1 GTSNPN, CDR2 SVGIG (reference sequence). The CDR3 has 14 residues. Trimming stripped 2 bases from V and 2 bases from J, with 13 bases between. CDR3 protein: CAWSTPTGPYEQYF. CDR3 DNA sequence: TGTGCCTGGAGTACCCCGACAGGCCCCTACGAGCAGTACTTC.

The gene calls are TRBV11-2 and TRBJ1-1; tentative D call: TRBD1 (5 bases). Trimming shortened V by 5 bases and J by 1 base, and 8 bases separated the two germline ends. The CDR3 contains 13 residues. CDR1 and CDR2 from the germline V gene are SGHAT and FQNNGV. The CDR3 spells CASSRTTNTEAFF. CDR3 bases: TGTGCCAGCAGCCGGACAACGAACACTGAAGCTTTCTTT.

The chain employs TRBV7-6 and TRBJ1-1, with D possibly matching TRBD1 (6 bases). The germline V gene has CDR1 SGHVS and CDR2 FNYEAQ. The CDR3 has 20 amino acids. Trimming left V 1 base short and J 0 bases short, with 24 bases between. The CDR3 is CASSLEIEGGAPTMNTEAFF. The CDR3 DNA is TGTGCCAGCAGCTTAGAGATTGAAGGGGGGGCGCCCACAATGAACACTGAAGCTTTCTTT.

CDR3 protein: CASSKSGGAYEQFF. CDR3 DNA sequence: TGTGCCAGCAGCAAAAGCGGGGGGGCGTATGAGCAGTTCTTC. This chain links TRBV7-8 with TRBJ2-1, with 10 bases matching TRBD2. The trim removed 5 bases at V and 8 bases at J, leaving 6 bases unmatched. The germline gives CDR1 SGHVS, CDR2 FQNEAQ. This CDR3 region has 14 residues.

CDR3 amino acids: CAWSEGVAASYEQYF. DNA for the CDR3: TGTGCCTGGAGTGAGGGGGTTGCAGCGTCCTACGAGCAGTACTTC. This rearrangement joins TRBV30 to TRBJ2-7; perhaps TRBD1 as D (6 bases). Germline V gene sequence: CDR1 GTSNPN, CDR2 SVGIG (reference sequence). CDR3 length: 15 residues. Trimming left V 1 base short and J 1 base short, with 14 bases between.

This chain connects TRBV30 to TRBJ1-1; D is possibly TRBD1 (5 bases). There are 15 residues in the CDR3. Trimming left V 0 bases short and J 2 bases short, with 13 bases between. Germline assignment: CDR1 GTSNPN and CDR2 SVGIG (reference sequence). CDR3 coding DNA: TGTGCCTGGAGTGTACCGCAGGGTCGCAACACTGAAGCTTTCTTT. Protein sequence: CAWSVPQGRNTEAFF.

V gene TRBV30 combines with J gene TRBJ1-2; TRBD1 aligns across 9 bases. V lost 2 bases to trimming and J lost 4 bases; unmatched junction nucleotides: 8. The CDR3 covers 15 residues. From germline, CDR1 is GTSNPN and CDR2 SVGIG (reference sequence). The CDR3 region has the DNA TGTGCCTGGAGTCATTGGACAGGGGAGAGCTATGGCTACACCTTC. Protein product: CAWSHWTGESYGYTF.

V is TRBV2 and J is TRBJ2-7, with TRBD1 matching 9 bases. V lost 1 base to trimming and J lost 5 bases; unmatched junction nucleotides: 15. The germline CDR1 and CDR2 sequences are SNHLY and FYNNEI. The CDR3 extends over 18 amino acids. Here the CDR3 reads CASSEVGSRTGEFHEQYF. CDR3 DNA: TGTGCCAGCAGTGAAGTGGGGTCAAGGACAGGGGAATTCCACGAGCAGTACTTC.

The chain is built from TRBV28 and TRBJ1-5; 8 bases are shared with TRBD1. Germline V gene data show CDR1 as MDHEN and CDR2 as SYDVKM. This CDR3 has 17 residues. The junction had 10 bases not matched to a gene; V was cut back by 3 bases and J by 3 bases. As DNA, the CDR3 is TGTGCCAGCAGTTTTTCCGGGACAGGCCTTATCAATCAGCCCCAGCATTTT. Translated, it gives CASSFSGTGLINQPQHF.

The chain joins TRBV7-9 to TRBJ1-4; no clear D. The CDR3 has 14 amino acids. With 3 bases removed from V and 8 bases from J, the gap between germline ends came to 13 bases. Germline V gene lookup returns CDR1 SEHNR and CDR2 FQNEAQ (reference sequence). The CDR3, as DNA: TGTGCCAGCAGCTTTAGCTCCGACGGGGAAAAACTGTTTTTT. This sequence encodes CASSFSSDGEKLFF.

The genes are TRBV30 and TRBJ2-5; 7 bases fit TRBD2. This CDR3 has 12 amino acids. Germline V gives CDR1 GTSNPN, CDR2 SVGIG (reference sequence). Germline trimming cut 1 base from V and 6 bases from J; bases unmatched to any gene: 2. This CDR3 reads CAWSGGGKTQYF. The CDR3 DNA is TGTGCCTGGAGTGGGGGAGGGAAGACCCAGTACTTC.

J is TRBJ1-5 and V is TRBV30; D is perhaps TRBD1 (6 bases). This CDR3 has 14 amino acids. Looked up from germline, CDR1 is GTSNPN and CDR2 is SVGIG (reference sequence). The germline V and J ends were trimmed by 5 bases and 5 bases, with 16 bases remaining between them. The CDR3 DNA follows: TGTGCCTGGGGCCAGGGGAATATAGATCAGCCCCAGCATTTT. This gives the protein CAWGQGNIDQPQHF.

This clone was observed a single time. The chain recombines TRBV19 with TRBJ1-2; D ambiguous. Germline CDR1 reads LNHDA; CDR2 reads SQIVND (reference sequence). The germline V and J ends were trimmed by 6 bases and 8 bases, with 16 bases remaining between them. The CDR3 length is 13 residues. The CDR3 nucleotides are TGTGCCAGTAGCATGACCTCCCCTAGCGGCTACACCTTC. It codes for CASSMTSPSGYTF.

The rearrangement links TRBV5-1 to TRBJ1-1; 7 bases line up with TRBD1. This CDR3 region has 13 residues. Germline V gives CDR1 SGHRS, CDR2 YFSETQ. J was trimmed by 3 bases and V by 3 bases; bases with no gene match: 2. CDR3 bases: TGCGCCAGCAGCTCCAGGGGGGACACTGAAGCTTTCTTT. Amino acid sequence: CASSSRGDTEAFF.

This chain connects TRBV7-9 to TRBJ2-2, with a weak D call TRBD1 (6 bases). This CDR3 is 15 amino acids long. V was clipped by 5 bases and J by 8 bases, with 18 bases between them. Per the germline V gene, CDR1 is SEHNR and CDR2 is FQNEAQ (reference sequence). CDR3: CASSPGQQFTGELFF. The CDR3 DNA follows: TGTGCCAGCAGCCCGGGACAACAATTTACTGGGGAGCTGTTTTTT.

This clone has more than one count but fewer than ten. The V call is TRBV29-1, the J call TRBJ2-7, with a possible D match to TRBD1 (6 bases). V was clipped by 0 bases and J by 2 bases, with 14 bases between them. Germline V gives CDR1 SQVTM, CDR2 ANQGSEA. CDR3 length: 15 residues. CDR3 bases: TGCAGCGTTGAAGATGTGGCAGGGGACACCTACGAGCAGTACTTC. Its protein is CSVEDVAGDTYEQYF.

This clone has just one count. The chain uses TRBV6-6 and TRBJ1-1; perhaps TRBD1 as D (6 bases). There are 15 residues in the CDR3. Germline values: CDR1 MNHNY, CDR2 SVGAGI (reference sequence). Trimming removed 5 bases from V and 1 base from J, with 14 bases in between. This CDR3 reads CASSPSQQGNTEAFF. The CDR3 bases are TGTGCCAGCAGTCCTTCGCAACAGGGGAACACTGAAGCTTTCTTT.